There are a few counts of the clone carrying this T cell receptor (beta chain). Its antigen is not known. This specimen comes from a study of early T cells in non-severe SARS-CoV-2 infection. Overall study context: With bulk RNA from unsorted whole blood as input, sequencing yielded unpaired chains. Whole-study results and caveats: Private and CD4 specificities were missed by VDJdb matching, skewed to anti-spike CD8.

The germline V gene encodes CDR1 SGHAT and CDR2 FQNNGV. V dropped 5 bases and J dropped 6 bases, with 10 bases sitting between them. There are 13 residues in the CDR3. Each cDNA molecule carried a unique molecular identifier. TCRdb analysed the 5' RACE reads with MiXCR anew, one entry per CDR3 protein. The repertoire holds fewer than 120,000 distinct CDR3 sequences, with around 13% as singletons. The source is an adult who was a healthcare worker with PCR-confirmed SARS-CoV-2 infection or an uninfected control (not recorded which). The chain couples TRBV11-2 to TRBJ2-2; no reliable D call. The specimen comprised whole blood, sampled at baseline. In DNA form, the CDR3 reads TGTGCCAGCAGCCTACGACGGGCCGGGGAGCTGTTTTTT. Translated, it gives CASSLRRAGELFF.